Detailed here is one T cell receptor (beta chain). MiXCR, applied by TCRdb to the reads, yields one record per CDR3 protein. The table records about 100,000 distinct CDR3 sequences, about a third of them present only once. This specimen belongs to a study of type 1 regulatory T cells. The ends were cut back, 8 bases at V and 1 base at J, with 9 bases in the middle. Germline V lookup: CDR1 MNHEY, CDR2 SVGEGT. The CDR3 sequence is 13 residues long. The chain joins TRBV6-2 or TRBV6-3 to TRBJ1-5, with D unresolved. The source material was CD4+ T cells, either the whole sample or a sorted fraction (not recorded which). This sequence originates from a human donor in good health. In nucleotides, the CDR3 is TGTGCCAGCTCCATTCGGAGCAATCAGCCCCAGCATTTT. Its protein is CASSIRSNQPQHF.